Listed here is a single TCR beta chain. Its matching antigen is unknown. The entry originates in a study of cytomegalovirus exposure and HLA in healthy donors. Study results and caveats: In an earlier analysis, most TCR beta V segments were productive about 87% or about 30% of the time. The study put 150 to 200 TCR beta chains on its list as cytomegalovirus-associated. High sensitivity and specificity were reportedly achieved when the classifier diagnosed cytomegalovirus status. Rare sequences made up most TCRs, while some public TCRs were found in many donors.

Use of 60 Vbeta and 13 Jbeta primers characterized the PCR. Sequencing was performed with immunoSEQ multiplex PCR; in TCRdb, only in-frame clones are kept and a portion is missing. In the table there are approximately 190,000 clones, roughly 74% of which are singletons. CDR3 size: 17 residues. With V trimmed by 5 bases and J by 7 bases, 12 bases remained unmatched. Germline CDR1 reads SGHTA; CDR2 reads FQGTGA. Material: PBMCs. The TCR comes from a woman younger than 45 in good health and CMV-seropositive. This chain joins TRBV7-3 and TRBJ1-4, with 11 bases aligning to TRBD1. CDR3 sequence: CASSLAYGDRGAEKLFF. CDR3 DNA: TGTGCCAGCAGCCTAGCGTACGGGGACAGGGGGGCTGAAAAACTGTTTTTT. Full variable domain (missing parts from reference TRBV7-3 and TRBJ1-4): GAGVSQTPSNKVTEKGKYVELRCDPISGHTALYWYRQSLGQGPEFLIYFQGTGAADDSGLPNDRFFAVRPEGSVSTLKIQRTERGDSAVYLCASSLAYGDRGAEKLFFGSGTQLSVL.